This TCR beta chain was identified during a study of human T cells and chemical hapten exposure. Study-level information: Patients received weekly diphenylcyclopropenone doses to the scalp throughout the approximately 25-week study.

TCRdb recomputed calls from the RACE reads with MiXCR, one row per CDR3 protein. The sample contains about 50,000 distinct CDR3 sequences, 9.6% of which appear only once. Study findings and constraints: TCRs exceeding a frequency of 1 in 1000 stayed unchanged under DPC sensitization.

V was pared by 6 bases and J by 4 bases, with 15 bases between. Germline V lookup: CDR1 SQVTM, CDR2 ANQGSEA. The CDR3 has 13 residues. The time point here: pre-sensitization, week 0. Treatment: therapeutic diphenylcyclopropenone sensitization with weekly scalp DPC. The authors' total RNA extraction used unfractionated whole blood. At every patch-test visit, blood was drawn before the patch test was applied. Non-pregnant alopecia patients aged 18 to 70, suitable for DPC therapy. Notes on this clonotype: Its antigen is unknown.

Sequences were derived from whole blood, sampled in connection with sensitization to the hapten diphenylcyclopropenone (DPC). The receptor was isolated from a woman aged 30 to 39 with alopecia areata. Some clones in this sample may be carry-over from other donors' samples. The chain joins TRBV29-1 to TRBJ1-2; D unresolved. The CDR3 region is CSVILARGYGYTF. CDR3 nucleotide sequence: TGCAGCGTAATATTAGCGCGGGGCTATGGCTACACCTTC.